Listed here are 4 T cell receptor beta chains from one sample, sequenced in a study of cytomegalovirus exposure and HLA in healthy donors (dated by TCRdb to about 2017). The library was prepared using the immunoSEQ multiplex PCR assay. For the multiplex PCR, a mixture combining 60 forward primers for TCR Vbeta segments and 13 reverse primers for TCR Jbeta segments was used. The clones in this table, taken by TCRdb from immuneACCESS, are in-frame only. Not every clone is retained; where verified, under half of the shortfall comes from an unresolved V gene, and the cause of the rest is unknown. This sample gives about 150,000 clones in total; 70% to 90% of them show up just once. Jointly, the top ten make up about 2.4% of the sample. The sequencing sample was made of PBMCs. These receptors were collected from a woman between 18 and 29 years old in good health and CMV-seronegative.

This clone has just one count. The CDR3 region has the DNA TGTGCCAGCAGGTGGATGGGGCCAGATTATGGCTACACCTTC. Its protein is CASRWMGPDYGYTF. The chain joins TRBV28 to TRBJ1-2; D perhaps matches TRBD1 (5 bases). CDR3 length equals 14 residues. Germline assignment: CDR1 MDHEN and CDR2 SYDVKM. V lost 6 bases and J lost 5, with 16 bases in between.

This clone was detected only once. The J gene is TRBJ1-1, the V gene TRBV6-5; no firm D call. V lost 8 bases and J lost 0, with 10 bases in between. This CDR3 contains 13 residues. CDR1 is MNHEY, CDR2 SVGAGI, per germline. The CDR3 spells CASSRGLNTEAFF. DNA for the CDR3: TGTGCCAGCTCCCGCGGCCTGAACACTGAAGCTTTCTTT.

The chain uses TRBV15 and TRBJ1-6, with 7 bases aligning to TRBD1. In germline, CDR1 is LNHNV, CDR2 YYDKDF (reference sequence). The J segment lost 7 bases and the V segment lost 0 bases, leaving 3 bases of the junction unmatched. The CDR3 is 15 residues long. The CDR3 here is CATSREGRGNSPLHF. In DNA, the CDR3 is TGTGCCACCAGCAGAGAGGGCAGGGGGAATTCACCCCTCCACTTT.

The chain couples TRBV29-1 to TRBJ1-3, with a weak D call TRBD1 (5 bases). Germline V CDR1 and CDR2: SQVTM, ANQGSEA. The CDR3 is made up of 13 amino acids. V lost 3 bases and J 4 bases, leaving 10 bases between the germline ends. CDR3 in amino acids: CSVEGRVGNTIYF. The CDR3 region has the DNA TGCAGCGTTGAGGGCAGGGTCGGAAACACCATATATTTT.